This T cell receptor (beta chain) derives from a study of radiation and T cells in renal cell carcinoma. On the study more broadly: Nephrectomy followed 15 Gy stereotactic body radiation by 4 weeks.

In this sample, this clone turned up once. Its antigen remains unidentified. Time point in this sample: baseline pretreatment blood. Treatment reported: 15 Gy SBRT to primary tumor, nephrectomy 4 weeks later. This renal cell carcinoma was of the clear cell type. Germline-derived CDR1 and CDR2 are SGDLS and YYNGEE. There are 15 residues in the CDR3. Between the trimmed V and J ends, which lost 4 bases and 5 bases, there was a span of 18 bases. Study results and limitations: Pretreatment tumor biopsies were lacking, so baseline clonotypes are unknown. Top tumor clonotypes rose in blood 2 weeks post-radiation, then contracted.

Sequenced by immunoSEQ multiplex PCR; TCRdb stores in-frame clones only, minus some. The sample holds approximately 51,000 clones, 75% to 85% seen once. The sample consisted of blood, taken from a patient whose treatment included radiotherapy and nephrectomy. The chain couples TRBV9 to TRBJ2-5, with D possibly being TRBD1 (6 bases). This clonotype originated in a woman in her 70s with renal cell carcinoma. CDR3 nucleotide sequence: TGTGCCAGCAGCCCCCGGGCCTCAAGGGGGGAGACCCAGTACTTC. The encoded protein is CASSPRASRGETQYF.